This T cell receptor beta chain derives from a study of blood T cells in healthy people across ages. Whole-study results and caveats: A strong correlation between TCR beta diversity and naive T cell percentage was seen. Long-lived donors exceeded aged donors in naive CD4+ cells and diversity.

The V and J ends lost 3 bases and 8 bases, in that order; junction bases with no gene match: 5. Per germline, CDR1 SGHTA and CDR2 FQGNSA. CDR3 length equals 14 residues. For the second PCR, which ran for roughly 7 to 11 cycles, a sample-barcoded 5' primer and a J-beta primer mix were used. MiXCR was run by TCRdb on the 5' RACE reads, yielding one entry per CDR3 protein. The table has some 1.4 million distinct CDR3 sequences, roughly 45% seen once. Note on this clonotype: Its antigen is unidentified.

The sequence was collected from a woman aged 18-35 years in good health. The source material was blood. The genes are TRBV7-2 and TRBJ2-1, with TRBD1 matching over 9 bases. This chain's CDR3 is CASSFGTGRDEQFF. The CDR3 DNA reads as TGTGCCAGCAGCTTTGGGACAGGGAGGGATGAGCAGTTCTTC.